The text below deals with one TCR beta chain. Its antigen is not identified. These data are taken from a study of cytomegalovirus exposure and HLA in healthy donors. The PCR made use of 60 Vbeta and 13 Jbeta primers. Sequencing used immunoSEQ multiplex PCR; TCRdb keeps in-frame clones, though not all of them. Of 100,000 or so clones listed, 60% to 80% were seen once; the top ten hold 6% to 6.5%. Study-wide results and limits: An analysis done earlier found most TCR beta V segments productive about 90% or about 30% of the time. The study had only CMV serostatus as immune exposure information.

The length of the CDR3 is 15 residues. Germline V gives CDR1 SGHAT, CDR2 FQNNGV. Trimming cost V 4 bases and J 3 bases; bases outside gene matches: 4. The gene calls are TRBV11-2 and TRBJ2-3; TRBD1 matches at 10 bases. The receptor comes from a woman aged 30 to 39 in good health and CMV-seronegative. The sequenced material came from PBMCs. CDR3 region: CASSSGTGETDTQYF. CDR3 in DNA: TGTGCCAGCAGCTCCGGGACAGGGGAAACAGATACGCAGTATTTT.